Below, 24 T cell receptor beta chains from the same sample are listed, as sequenced in a study of T-cell memory formation after mild COVID-19. MiXCR was run by TCRdb on the 5' RACE reads, yielding one entry per CDR3 protein. The table has 250,000 to 300,000 distinct CDR3 sequences, roughly 16% seen once. Sequencing input: PBMCs or a T cell subset sorted from them (not recorded which). Receptors were obtained from a man between 18 and 29 years old who had mild COVID-19 (a few samples of this study predate the infection). Cell type and time point are not known.

This clonotype was seen a few times. For the CDR3, the DNA is TGTGCCAGCAGCTTAGGGCGACGTCTCTCTGGAAACACCATATATTTT. This translates into CASSLGRRLSGNTIYF. The chain is built from TRBV7-2 and TRBJ1-3, with D unclear. Germline lookup yields CDR1 SGHTA and CDR2 FQGNSA. The CDR3 has 16 residues. Trimming left V 1 base short and J 0 bases short, with 10 bases between.

The gene calls are TRBV27 and TRBJ1-5, with unresolved D. This CDR3 region has 15 residues. Germline V gives CDR1 MNHEY, CDR2 SMNVEV (reference sequence). The V end was cut by 4 bases, the J end by 3 bases, with 13 bases between. CDR3 residues: CASSSPGSINQPQHF. The CDR3 DNA reads TGTGCCAGCAGTTCGCCAGGTTCTATCAATCAGCCCCAGCATTTT.

This clonotype was counted only a few times. J is TRBJ2-7 and V is TRBV7-2, with 9 bases lining up with TRBD2. Germline CDR1 reads SGHTA; CDR2 reads FQGNSA. Trimming took 3 bases from V and 3 from J; bases not matched to a gene: 6. This CDR3 contains 15 residues. This chain's CDR3 is CASSFSGGPFYEQYV. The DNA for the CDR3 is TGTGCCAGCAGCTTTAGCGGGGGACCGTTCTACGAGCAGTACGTC.

This clonotype was counted between two and nine times. The chain joins TRBV6-2 or TRBV6-3 to TRBJ2-5; no reliable D call. This CDR3 is 17 amino acids long. CDR1 is MNHEY, CDR2 SVGEGT, per germline. V shed 2 bases and J shed 5 bases, with 21 bases lying between them. The CDR3 here is CASSYPAGTLSVETQYF. The CDR3 bases are TGTGCCAGCAGTTACCCTGCAGGAACCCTCTCAGTGGAGACCCAGTACTTC.

This clonotype came up a few times. The V gene is TRBV6-4, the J gene TRBJ2-3; 7 bases line up with TRBD2. The junction had 6 bases not matched to a gene; V was cut back by 6 bases and J by 6 bases. The germline V gene encodes CDR1 MRHNA and CDR2 SNTAGT. The CDR3 loop spans 13 amino acids. CDR3 nucleotides: TGTGCCAGCAGGATAAGCGGGGTCGATACGCAGTATTTT. As protein: CASRISGVDTQYF.

This chain joins TRBV18 and TRBJ2-7; D may be TRBD1 or TRBD2 (6 bases each). Per the germline V gene, CDR1 is KGHSH and CDR2 is LQKENI. Trimming stripped 2 bases from V and 7 bases from J, with 12 bases between. The CDR3 runs 13 residues. CDR3 protein: CASSPDRGREQYV. The CDR3 DNA follows: TGTGCCAGCTCACCAGATCGGGGGCGTGAGCAGTACGTC.

At least ten counts were recorded for this clonotype. This chain uses TRBV12-3 or TRBV12-4 with TRBJ2-2; D not certain. The length of the CDR3 is 12 residues. Trimming left V 10 bases short and J 7 bases short, with 13 bases between. CDR3 DNA sequence: TGTGCCACCGCAGCCCCAATCGGGGAGCTGTTTTTT. Amino acids: CATAAPIGELFF.

The chain couples TRBV7-9 to TRBJ2-3; D ambiguous. The CDR3 runs to 14 residues. Trimming removed 7 bases from V and 5 bases from J, with 16 bases in between. Looked up from germline, CDR1 is SEHNR and CDR2 is FQNEAQ (reference sequence). The CDR3 DNA reads TGTGCCAGCACCCGAGGACCTCGCGAAGATACGCAGTATTTT. As protein: CASTRGPREDTQYF.

There are many counts of this clonotype. The chain is built from TRBV7-9 and TRBJ2-7, with D tentatively TRBD2 (5 bases). Germline values: CDR1 SEHNR, CDR2 FQNEAQ (reference sequence). This CDR3 region has 14 residues. V shed 0 bases and J shed 7 bases, with 13 bases lying between them. The CDR3 region has the DNA TGTGCCAGCAGCTTAGCCCCGACTACCACGGAGCAGTACTTC. This sequence encodes CASSLAPTTTEQYF. Combining the CDR3 with reference TRBV7-9 and TRBJ2-7 gives the whole variable domain DTGVSQNPRHKITKRGQNVTFRCDPISEHNRLYWYRQTLGQGPEFLTYFQNEAQLEKSRLLSDRFSAERPKGSFSTLEIQRTEQGDSAMYLCASSLAPTTTEQYFGPGTRLTVT.

This clonotype was seen more than once but under ten times. The CDR3 DNA follows: TGCGCCAGCAGCTTGTGGAGGGGCGGGGATGAAAAACTGTTTTTT. Amino acids: CASSLWRGGDEKLFF. This chain connects TRBV5-1 to TRBJ1-4, with D possibly TRBD1 on 5 matching bases. CDR3 length equals 15 residues. Trimming removed 1 base at V and 6 bases at J, with 13 bases between. Germline V gene data show CDR1 as SGHRS and CDR2 as YFSETQ.

This chain connects TRBV7-9 to TRBJ2-7; possible D gene TRBD1, 6 bases. V lost 4 bases, J lost 0 bases, and 13 bases lay in between. Germline CDR1 and CDR2: SEHNR and FQNEAQ (reference sequence). The CDR3 extends over 15 amino acids. Here the CDR3 reads CASSYGQTSSYEQYF. CDR3 sequence (DNA): TGTGCCAGCAGCTACGGACAGACGAGCTCCTACGAGCAGTACTTC.

This rearrangement joins TRBV7-7 to TRBJ2-3; TRBD1 is a possible D gene (5 bases). The CDR3 sequence is 13 residues long. The V and J ends lost 4 bases and 4 bases respectively, with 9 bases between them. Germline values: CDR1 SSHAT, CDR2 FNYEAQ (reference sequence). Here the CDR3 reads CASSSTVSDTQYF. CDR3 sequence (DNA): TGTGCCAGCAGCTCGACAGTTTCAGATACGCAGTATTTT.

The table lists this clonotype with a few counts. The CDR3 coding sequence is TGTGCCAGCAGGTGGGACAGACTCACAGATACGCAGTATTTT. It translates to CASRWDRLTDTQYF. V gene TRBV6-5 combines with J gene TRBJ2-3; TRBD1 aligns across 7 bases. The CDR3 is 14 residues long. V dropped 6 bases and J dropped 2; count of bases not matched to a gene: 5. The germline V gene has CDR1 MNHEY and CDR2 SVGAGI.

This sequence joins TRBV5-5 and TRBJ2-1; 11 nucleotides align to TRBD1. CDR1 and CDR2 (germline): SGHKS, YYEKEE (reference sequence). CDR3 length equals 14 residues. The J segment lost 7 bases and the V segment lost 5 bases, leaving 5 bases of the junction unmatched. In DNA form, the CDR3 reads TGTGCCAGCAGTAGGGACAGGGGGGTAAATGAGCAGTTCTTC. It encodes CASSRDRGVNEQFF.

The chain uses TRBV6-2 or TRBV6-3 and TRBJ2-5; TRBD2 matches at 7 bases. Germline V gene lookup returns CDR1 MNHEY and CDR2 SVGEGT. Losses at the gene ends were 0 bases for V and 2 bases for J; bases not matched to a gene: 3. The CDR3 is 15 residues long. This CDR3 is CASSYSRREQETQYF. CDR3 DNA sequence: TGTGCCAGCAGTTACTCGAGGCGGGAGCAAGAGACCCAGTACTTC.

The table lists this clonotype with a few counts. The genes are TRBV9 and TRBJ2-2; TRBD1 aligns across 11 bases. Germline lookup yields CDR1 SGDLS and CDR2 YYNGEE. There are 16 residues in the CDR3. The V gene end was trimmed by 0 bases and the J gene end by 4 bases; junction bases not matched to a gene: 2. The CDR3: CASSVGTGGSTGELFF. CDR3 sequence (DNA): TGTGCCAGCAGCGTAGGGACAGGGGGCTCCACCGGGGAGCTGTTTTTT.

V and J are TRBV6-2 or TRBV6-3 and TRBJ2-3; 10 bases are a match to TRBD2. The CDR3 has 16 amino acids. Germline lookup yields CDR1 MNHEY and CDR2 SVGEGT. V gave up 6 bases and J gave up 4 bases; unmatched junction bases: 10. CDR3 sequence: CASRESGGARPDTQYF. The DNA of the CDR3 is TGTGCCAGCAGGGAAAGCGGGGGGGCCCGGCCAGATACGCAGTATTTT.

This clonotype was observed a few times. V and J are TRBV6-1 and TRBJ1-5, with 8 bases lining up with TRBD1. This CDR3 is 14 amino acids long. Germline trimming cut 5 bases from V and 6 bases from J; bases unmatched to any gene: 6. From germline, CDR1 is MNHNS and CDR2 SASEGT. CDR3 residues: CASSPDRGPQPQHF. CDR3 DNA sequence: TGTGCCAGCAGTCCCGACAGGGGACCTCAGCCCCAGCATTTT.

This clonotype appeared a few times. The V call is TRBV30, the J call TRBJ2-3, with D possibly matching TRBD1 (6 bases). The CDR3 length is 11 residues. The V gene lost 4 bases and the J gene lost 4 bases, with 6 bases spanning the gap. Germline-derived CDR1 and CDR2 are GTSNPN and SVGIG (reference sequence). Here the CDR3 reads CAWTGADTQYF. DNA for the CDR3: TGTGCCTGGACAGGGGCAGATACGCAGTATTTT.

V gene TRBV7-6 combines with J gene TRBJ1-5; D is undetermined. Germline V gene lookup returns CDR1 SGHVS and CDR2 FNYEAQ. The CDR3 spans 13 residues. V lost 5 bases to trimming and J lost 4 bases, with 9 bases between them. CDR3 DNA sequence: TGTGCCAGCAGCCTAACCATTAATCAGCCCCAGCATTTT. Translated: CASSLTINQPQHF.

This clonotype was observed a handful of times. The chain uses TRBV13 and TRBJ1-6; unclear D gene. This CDR3 is 13 amino acids long. V was trimmed by 4 bases and J by 8 bases, leaving 9 bases between them. CDR1 and CDR2 (germline): PRHDT, FYEKMQ (reference sequence). The CDR3 DNA is TGTGCCAGCAGCTATCGTTGGGATTCACCCCTCCACTTT. Translating it yields CASSYRWDSPLHF.

The chain links TRBV10-3 to TRBJ2-5; TRBD1 agrees at 11 bases. The CDR3 consists of 14 residues. Germline CDR1 and CDR2: ENHRY and SYGVKD. V lost 4 bases, J lost 5 bases, and 3 bases stayed unmatched. The CDR3 sequence is CAISAGQGGETQYF. The CDR3 DNA reads as TGTGCCATCAGTGCGGGACAGGGGGGCGAGACCCAGTACTTC.

The gene calls are TRBV7-9 and TRBJ2-5; tentatively, D is TRBD1 (8 bases). V was shortened by 5 bases and J by 4 bases, with 17 bases between the two germline ends. The length of the CDR3 is 15 residues. Germline V CDR1 and CDR2: SEHNR, FQNEAQ (reference sequence). CDR3 sequence reads: CASSPQGGDGETQYF. The DNA of the CDR3 is TGTGCCAGCAGCCCACAGGGGGGGGATGGAGAGACCCAGTACTTC.

V gene TRBV10-3 combines with J gene TRBJ2-3; D perhaps matches TRBD1 (6 bases). The CDR3 has 15 amino acids. V dropped 2 bases and J dropped 0 bases, with 9 bases sitting between them. Germline CDR1 is ENHRY and CDR2 is SYGVKD. This chain's CDR3 is CAISEGQISTDTQYF. Here the CDR3 DNA reads TGTGCCATCAGTGAGGGACAGATAAGCACAGATACGCAGTATTTT.